This T cell receptor beta chain is from a study of beta chain features in type 1 diabetes. Per germline, CDR1 MNHEY and CDR2 SVGAGI. The CDR3 is 13 residues long. With 8 bases removed from V and 2 bases from J, the gap between germline ends came to 13 bases. What was sequenced were expressed TCRB transcripts, since all of the isolated RNA had been reverse transcribed. This table comes from immunoSEQ multiplex PCR, and its TCRdb copy is limited to in-frame clones, with some not included. The data contain about 280,000 clones, 15% of them singletons. On this clone: What it binds is unknown.

Broader study findings: Within each of all four CD4+ subsets, Type 1 diabetes patients had TCRB CDR3s that were moderately but significantly shorter.

The sample comprised naive CD4+ T cells from blood. The chain combines TRBV6-5 with TRBJ2-7; possible D gene TRBD2, 6 bases. The receptor comes from a man between 18 and 35 years old with type 1 diabetes. For the CDR3, the DNA is TGTGCCAGCCGGATGGGGGGTACCTACGAGCAGTACTTC. Its translation: CASRMGGTYEQYF.